One and the same sample provided the 29 T cell receptor beta chains below, sequenced in a study of CD8+ T cells in alopecia areata. Once RNA had been extracted, it was reverse transcribed into cDNA to act as the sequencing template. Sequencing used immunoSEQ multiplex PCR; TCRdb keeps in-frame clones, though not all of them. Counted here are around 60,000 clones, about 43% occurring once; the ten biggest clones make up over 20%. Treatment here: oral pan-JAK inhibitor, 5-10 mg twice daily. Sequencing used CD8+ T cells sorted from blood, obtained between weeks 36 and 40, from a patient treated with tofacitinib. Receptor source: a human donor with alopecia areata.

The chain combines TRBV10-3 with TRBJ1-5; 10 bases map to TRBD1. The CDR3 loop spans 13 amino acids. Germline loops: CDR1 ENHRY, CDR2 SYGVKD. The junction had 4 bases not matched to a gene; V was cut back by 11 bases and J by 3 bases. CDR3 sequence: CAGQGEANQPQHF. CDR3 sequence (DNA): TGTGCCGGACAGGGGGAAGCCAATCAGCCCCAGCATTTT.

The genes are TRBV29-1 and TRBJ1-2; D is ambiguous. The CDR3 is 12 amino acids. Germline V gene lookup returns CDR1 SQVTM and CDR2 ANQGSEA. Trimming cost V 7 bases and J 4 bases, with 13 bases left between them. The DNA for the CDR3 is TGCAGCGCCTCTACGGGCGGCTATGGCTACACCTTC. Translated, it gives CSASTGGYGYTF.

The rearrangement uses TRBV9 and TRBJ2-2; 7 bases align to TRBD2. This CDR3 spans 17 amino acids. CDR1 and CDR2 from the germline V gene are SGDLS and YYNGEE. V lost 0 bases to trimming and J lost 4 bases; unmatched junction nucleotides: 9. The CDR3 loop is CASSVEGSPGGTGELFF. CDR3 coding DNA: TGTGCCAGCAGCGTAGAGGGCAGTCCGGGGGGCACCGGGGAGCTGTTTTTT. The whole variable domain, filled in from reference TRBV9 and TRBJ2-2, reads DSGVTQTPKHLITATGQRVTLRCSPRSGDLSVYWYQQSLDQGLQFLIQYYNGEERAKGNILERFSAQQFPDLHSELNLSSLELGDSALYFCASSVEGSPGGTGELFFGEGSRLTVL.

This clone turned up a few times. V and J are TRBV11-2 and TRBJ1-5; no reliable D call. Looked up from germline, CDR1 is SGHAT and CDR2 is FQNNGV. Trimming took 6 bases from V and 2 from J, leaving 5 bases between them. This CDR3 comprises 12 residues. CDR3 loop: CASRVGNQPQHF. CDR3 DNA sequence: TGTGCCAGCAGGGTTGGCAATCAGCCCCAGCATTTT.

This clone is a singleton in its sample. J is TRBJ2-1 and V is TRBV29-1; the D gene is possibly TRBD2 (6 bases). Germline loops: CDR1 SQVTM, CDR2 ANQGSEA. This CDR3 has 15 amino acids. Trimming stripped 4 bases from V and 2 bases from J, with 15 bases between. The CDR3 protein is CSVGERAAPYNEQFF. For the CDR3, the DNA is TGCAGCGTTGGGGAGCGGGCGGCCCCCTACAATGAGCAGTTCTTC.

The chain recombines TRBV15 with TRBJ2-3; D gene uncertain. The CDR3 is 14 amino acids. Trimming took off 3 bases at V and 5 bases at J, with 12 bases between the two ends. The germline V gene has CDR1 LNHNV and CDR2 YYDKDF (reference sequence). CDR3 amino acids: CATSSRRKGDTQYF. CDR3 bases: TGTGCCACCAGCAGTAGACGAAAGGGAGATACGCAGTATTTT.

The chain uses TRBV25-1 and TRBJ1-2, with unresolved D. V gave up 6 bases and J gave up 0 bases, with 8 bases separating them. In germline, CDR1 is MGHDK, CDR2 SYGVNS. This CDR3 spans 13 amino acids. The CDR3 bases are TGTGCCAGCAGAAACGAAGCTAACTATGGCTACACCTTC. This codes for CASRNEANYGYTF.

The chain couples TRBV4-3 to TRBJ2-7, with a tentative D call TRBD1 (5 bases). This CDR3 has 15 residues. Trimming cost V 3 bases and J 0 bases, with 12 bases left between them. The germline gives CDR1 LGHNA, CDR2 YSLEER. The CDR3 spells CASSQTRASSYEQYF. The CDR3 bases are TGCGCCAGCAGCCAGACCAGGGCTAGCTCCTACGAGCAGTACTTC.

The chain recombines TRBV29-1 with TRBJ2-7, with 13 bases fitting TRBD2. Germline V lookup: CDR1 SQVTM, CDR2 ANQGSEA. This CDR3 is built from 13 residues. V lost 6 bases to trimming and J lost 6 bases; unmatched junction nucleotides: 5. The CDR3 DNA reads as TGCAGCGTAACTAGCGGGAGGGATGGCGAGCAGTACTTC. It codes for CSVTSGRDGEQYF.

This clone was counted only a few times. The chain is built from TRBV7-3 and TRBJ2-3; 8 nucleotides agree with TRBD2. The V segment lost 5 bases and the J segment 0 bases; nucleotides outside the gene matches: 4. The CDR3 length is 15 residues. Per the germline V gene, CDR1 is SGHTA and CDR2 is FQGTGA. The CDR3 spells CASSTGLGSTDTQYF. The CDR3 nucleotides are TGTGCCAGCAGCACGGGACTAGGTAGCACAGATACGCAGTATTTT.

The rearrangement joins TRBV2 to TRBJ1-2, with TRBD1 matching 8 bases. The V gene end was trimmed by 5 bases and the J gene end by 6 bases; junction bases not matched to a gene: 5. There are 13 residues in the CDR3. The V gene's germline CDR1 is SNHLY and CDR2 FYNNEI. The CDR3 DNA is TGTGCCAGCAGTTGGAGGACAGGGAATGGCTACACCTTC. Protein sequence: CASSWRTGNGYTF.

V usage is TRBV9 and J usage is TRBJ2-5; 10 bases agree with TRBD1. The germline CDR1 and CDR2 sequences are SGDLS and YYNGEE. V shed 3 bases and J 2 bases; nucleotides not matched to a gene: 4. The CDR3 is 15 residues long. CDR3 sequence (DNA): TGTGCCAGCAGCGCCAAGGACAGGGGGCAAGAGACCCAGTACTTC. It codes for CASSAKDRGQETQYF. Filled out from reference TRBV9 and TRBJ2-5, the complete variable domain reads DSGVTQTPKHLITATGQRVTLRCSPRSGDLSVYWYQQSLDQGLQFLIQYYNGEERAKGNILERFSAQQFPDLHSELNLSSLELGDSALYFCASSAKDRGQETQYFGPGTRLLVL.

This clone was seen once. The CDR3 DNA reads as TGTGCCAGCAGCCGATATCCGCCGGAAAAACTGTTTTTT. This codes for CASSRYPPEKLFF. The rearrangement links TRBV14 to TRBJ1-4, with D hard to call. V lost 4 bases and J lost 8, with 11 bases in between. Germline lookup yields CDR1 SGHDN and CDR2 FVKESK. The CDR3 contains 13 residues.

In its sample, this clone was seen many times. This sequence joins TRBV5-8 and TRBJ1-4, with D unclear. Germline loops: CDR1 SGHTS, CDR2 YDEGEE. V was pared by 0 bases and J by 3 bases, with 18 bases between. This CDR3 region has 18 residues. The chain's CDR3 is CASSLGLGPRQPNEKLFF. The CDR3 region has the DNA TGTGCCAGCAGCTTGGGTCTCGGTCCCCGGCAGCCTAATGAAAAACTGTTTTTT.

This clone has more than one count but fewer than ten. V is TRBV5-1 and J is TRBJ2-1; perhaps TRBD2 as D (6 bases). CDR3 size: 15 residues. The germline V and J ends were trimmed by 4 bases and 4 bases, with 15 bases remaining between them. The germline V gene encodes CDR1 SGHRS and CDR2 YFSETQ. CDR3 protein: CASSVGLERYNEQFF. CDR3 coding DNA: TGCGCCAGCAGCGTGGGACTCGAGAGATACAATGAGCAGTTCTTC.

This sequence joins TRBV5-1 and TRBJ2-2; the D gene is possibly TRBD1 (6 bases). Trimming removed 1 base at V and 0 bases at J, with 10 bases between. Germline loops: CDR1 SGHRS, CDR2 YFSETQ. The CDR3 has 16 amino acids. The CDR3 loop is CASSLRTVANTGELFF. The CDR3 DNA is TGCGCCAGCAGCTTGAGGACAGTCGCGAACACCGGGGAGCTGTTTTTT.

The chain carries TRBV4-3 and TRBJ2-7, with D unclear. V lost 1 base, J lost 8 bases, and 12 bases lay in between. CDR1 is LGHNA, CDR2 YSLEER, per germline. CDR3 length: 13 amino acids. The CDR3 nucleotides read TGCGCCAGCAGCCAAGGGGCAGACTTCAAGCAGTACTTC. The encoded protein is CASSQGADFKQYF.

This clone was seen only a few times. This chain connects TRBV7-9 to TRBJ2-7; D is undetermined. Germline V CDR1 and CDR2: SEHNR, FQNEAQ (reference sequence). This CDR3 region has 13 residues. V was pared by 2 bases and J by 3 bases, with 8 bases between. CDR3 region: CASSLSQGYEQYF. Here the CDR3 DNA reads TGTGCCAGCAGCTTAAGTCAAGGCTACGAGCAGTACTTC.

V gene TRBV2 combines with J gene TRBJ2-7; 8 nucleotides line up with TRBD2. V lost 7 bases, J lost 5 bases, and 13 bases stayed unmatched. The CDR3 runs to 15 residues. Germline V gene sequence: CDR1 SNHLY, CDR2 FYNNEI. CDR3 loop: CASTDRGGRSHEQYF. The CDR3 bases are TGTGCCAGCACCGATCGGGGGGGAAGATCCCACGAGCAGTACTTC.

The chain is built from TRBV7-9 and TRBJ2-1, with TRBD2 matching over 9 bases. The CDR3 sequence is 17 residues long. Trimming removed 2 bases from V and 7 bases from J; junction bases left unmatched: 12. The germline V gene encodes CDR1 SEHNR and CDR2 FQNEAQ (reference sequence). The CDR3 coding sequence is TGTGCCAGCAGCTTAAATCCAGCGGGAGGTCCGGCGAATGAGCAGTTCTTC. This gives the protein CASSLNPAGGPANEQFF.

The rearrangement uses TRBV7-9 and TRBJ2-6; TRBD2 agrees at 7 bases. The CDR3 runs to 18 residues. Trimming took 5 bases from V and 0 from J; bases not matched to a gene: 10. Germline assignment: CDR1 SEHNR and CDR2 FQNEAQ (reference sequence). CDR3 nucleotides: TGTGCCAGCAGCCCCCAGCCGGGGGAGGGCTCTGGGGCCAACGTCCTGACTTTC. Its translation: CASSPQPGEGSGANVLTF.

This chain joins TRBV30 and TRBJ1-5; 7 nucleotides agree with TRBD1. Unmatched junction bases numbered 4, after V lost 0 bases and J lost 5 bases. Germline V lookup: CDR1 GTSNPN, CDR2 SVGIG (reference sequence). The length of the CDR3 is 14 residues. CDR3 DNA: TGTGCCTGGAGTGTACGGGACAGACATCAGCCCCAGCATTTT. Its translation is CAWSVRDRHQPQHF.

The chain uses TRBV7-9 and TRBJ1-1; tentatively, D is TRBD1 (5 bases). V gave up 5 bases and J gave up 4 bases, with 17 bases separating them. Germline values: CDR1 SEHNR, CDR2 FQNEAQ (reference sequence). There are 15 residues in the CDR3. CDR3 coding DNA: TGTGCCAGCAGCCCAGACACTGGGGGGAGCACTGAAGCTTTCTTT. This codes for CASSPDTGGSTEAFF.

V usage is TRBV11-2 and J usage is TRBJ2-1, with 7 bases fitting TRBD2. V shed 5 bases and J 7 bases; nucleotides not matched to a gene: 17. Per germline, CDR1 SGHAT and CDR2 FQNNGV. CDR3 length: 17 amino acids. The CDR3 DNA reads TGTGCCAGCAGCCTAAATCCACCGGGAGGCACGCAGAATGAGCAGTTCTTC. Its protein is CASSLNPPGGTQNEQFF.

V is TRBV28 and J is TRBJ2-1; 10 nucleotides align to TRBD2. Germline V gene sequence: CDR1 MDHEN, CDR2 SYDVKM. The V gene end was trimmed by 6 bases and the J gene end by 9 bases; junction bases not matched to a gene: 23. The CDR3 is 19 amino acids. CDR3 nucleotide sequence: TGTGCCAGCAGCCAACCGCCGATCACAAGCGGGAGGGCCTCAGTTGAGCAGTTCTTC. Translation: CASSQPPITSGRASVEQFF.

This clone was picked up one time. The chain is built from TRBV6-5 and TRBJ2-2; unclear D gene. CDR1 is MNHEY, CDR2 SVGAGI, per germline. The germline V and J ends were trimmed by 8 bases and 9 bases, with 10 bases remaining between them. This CDR3 spans 11 amino acids. The CDR3 here is CASSSSWELFF. CDR3 coding DNA: TGTGCCAGCTCCTCGAGTTGGGAGCTGTTTTTT.

This clone was recorded a few times. The chain recombines TRBV29-1 with TRBJ2-3; the match to TRBD1 covers 7 bases. V was clipped by 8 bases and J by 5 bases; unmatched bases: 10. The germline CDR1 and CDR2 sequences are SQVTM and ANQGSEA. This CDR3 spans 13 amino acids. The chain's CDR3 is CSLRQGLKDTQYF. Written as DNA, the CDR3 is TGCAGCCTCAGACAGGGTCTGAAAGATACGCAGTATTTT.

The CDR3 nucleotides read TGTGCCAGCAGTCACCGGGACGGAAGCAATCAGCCCCAGCATTTT. The encoded protein is CASSHRDGSNQPQHF. The chain combines TRBV27 with TRBJ1-5; a possible D gene is TRBD1 (5 bases). Trimming removed 5 bases from V and 1 base from J, with 12 bases in between. Germline CDR1 is MNHEY and CDR2 is SMNVEV (reference sequence). The CDR3 length is 15 residues.

This clone appeared a few times. The genes are TRBV5-5 and TRBJ2-1, with D unclear. CDR3 length equals 12 residues. The V gene lost 4 bases and the J gene lost 9 bases, with 11 bases spanning the gap. Germline-derived CDR1 and CDR2 are SGHKS and YYEKEE (reference sequence). For the CDR3, the DNA is TGTGCCAGCAGCCCCCTAGGGCCTGAGCAGTTCTTC. This gives the protein CASSPLGPEQFF. Using reference TRBV5-5 and TRBJ2-1 for the parts outside the CDR3, the full variable domain is DAGVTQSPTHLIKTRGQQVTLRCSPISGHKSVSWYQQVLGQGPQFIFQYYEKEERGRGNFPDRFSARQFPNYSSELNVNALLLGDSALYLCASSPLGPEQFFGPGTRLTVL.